This record covers a single T cell receptor (beta chain). What it binds is unknown. This sample is part of a study of T-cell memory formation after mild COVID-19. Whole-study findings and limits: Pre-infection memory already had some responding clones, implying cross-reactive memory joined. There was a balanced CD4/CD8 profile in clones contracting day 15 to 85, and later expanders leaned CD4+.

Each CDR3 protein is one row after TCRdb ran MiXCR on the 5' RACE reads. The repertoire holds approximately 570,000 distinct CDR3 sequences, with more than 15% as singletons. This CDR3 has 12 amino acids. CDR1 and CDR2 (germline): LNHNV, YYDKDF (reference sequence). The ends were cut back, 3 bases at V and 4 bases at J, with 5 bases in the middle. The chain couples TRBV15 to TRBJ2-3; maybe TRBD2 (5 bases). This TCR derives from an adult woman who had mild COVID-19 (a few samples of this study predate the infection). Cell type and time point are not known. The specimen sequenced was PBMCs or a T cell subset sorted from them (not recorded which). The CDR3 coding sequence is TGTGCCACCAGCAGGAGGGCAGATACGCAGTATTTT. As protein: CATSRRADTQYF.